This T cell receptor (beta chain) comes out of a study of T cell repertoires in cytomegalovirus infection. Overall study context: The public TCR beta signatures pointed to both CMV infection and matching HLA type.

V lost 5 bases, J lost 9 bases, and 13 bases stayed unmatched. The germline CDR1 and CDR2 sequences are SGHTA and FQGNSA. This CDR3 spans 16 amino acids. This clonotype occurred many times. Its antigen is as yet unknown. MiXCR, applied by TCRdb to the reads, yields one record per CDR3 protein. Of 550,000 to 700,000 distinct CDR3 sequences listed, over 35% were seen once; the top ten hold roughly 50%. General study points: Totalled public TCR beta family frequency picked out people who carried CMV plus the relevant HLA.

The rearrangement links TRBV7-2 to TRBJ2-1; 10 nucleotides align to TRBD2. Sample: cultured PBMCs, taken from culture after CMV antigen stimulation. The sequence was obtained from a human donor in good health (CMV status not recorded). Some clones in this sample may be carry-over from other donors' samples. CDR3 region: CASSTRTSGVLSEQFF. The CDR3 DNA is TGTGCCAGCAGCACTCGGACTAGCGGCGTTCTGAGTGAGCAGTTCTTC.